Listed here are 30 T cell receptor beta chains from one sample, sequenced in a study of T cells in women clearing cervical HPV infection. Libraries were prepared by immunoSEQ multiplex PCR; TCRdb keeps only in-frame clonotypes and omits some of them. The sample holds about 34,000 clones. The sample consisted of blood buffy coat. Source of these receptors: a woman between 18 and 70 years old with a cervical HPV16 infection that either progressed to CIN3+ or cleared (not recorded which).

A remark on this clone: The sequence runs out 3 residues before the end of the CDR3; the remainder is reconstructed from the germline J gene. This rearrangement joins TRBV7-3 to TRBJ2-1; 7 bases are a match to TRBD2. CDR1 is SGHTA, CDR2 FQGTGA, per germline. The length of the CDR3 is 15 residues. With 5 bases clipped from V and 9 bases from J, the junction kept 13 bases outside the gene matches. The CDR3 is CASSPGGFLKSEQFF. CDR3 DNA, as far as it was read: TGTGCCAGCAGCCCGGGGGGATTCCTTAAGAGTGAG.

For this clone: Coverage ceases 3 residues before the CDR3 finishes, and the germline J gene fills in the end. The V call is TRBV18, the J call TRBJ2-4, with TRBD1 matching over 8 bases. Germline V gene lookup returns CDR1 KGHSH and CDR2 LQKENI. This CDR3 region has 14 residues. The CDR3 reads CASSPEGQDYGQYF. The sequenced CDR3 bases are TGTGCCAGCTCACCAGAGGGACAGGACTATGGT.

A note on this clone: The read stops 3 residues short of the end of the CDR3; the missing end is completed from the germline J gene. This chain joins TRBV12-3 or TRBV12-4 and TRBJ2-3; TRBD1 might be the D (5 bases). CDR3 length: 14 amino acids. Trimming stripped 5 bases from V and 2 bases from J, with 11 bases between. CDR3 sequence reads: CASSPRQTTDTQYF. CDR3 DNA (partial): TGTGCCAGCAGTCCCCGACAGACCACAGATACG.

In the case of this clone: The DNA ends 3 residues before the CDR3 does, and the rest of the CDR3 is filled in from the germline J gene. The chain links TRBV5-6 to TRBJ2-1, with D possibly being TRBD1 (5 bases). V lost 4 bases to trimming and J lost 8 bases, with 13 bases between them. This CDR3 region has 13 residues. The germline CDR1 and CDR2 sequences are SGHDT and YYEEEE. The CDR3: CASSLNRIYEQFF. CDR3 DNA, as far as it was read: TGTGCCAGCAGCCTCAACAGGATTTATGAG. The full variable domain, in which reference TRBV5-6 and TRBJ2-1 provide the parts outside the CDR3, is DAGVTQSPTHLIKTRGQQVTLRCSPKSGHDTVSWYQQALGQGPQFIFQYYEEEERQRGNFPDRFSGHQFPNYSSELNVNALLLGDSALYLCASSLNRIYEQFFGPGTRLTVL.

About this clone: The read gets to within 3 residues of the CDR3 end, and the germline J gene fills in the rest. The chain recombines TRBV10-1 with TRBJ2-5; no clear D. Per germline, CDR1 WNHNN and CDR2 SYGVQD (reference sequence). V was clipped by 3 bases and J by 2 bases, with 10 bases between them. The CDR3 has 14 residues. Partial CDR3 DNA: TGCGCCAGCAGTGATATTCAAACTCAAGAGACC. This encodes CASSDIQTQET. The complete CDR3 reads CASSDIQTQETQYF.

As regards this clone: From the germline J gene comes the end of the CDR3, since the read stops 3 residues before it. The chain joins TRBV5-8 to TRBJ2-3, with a weak D call TRBD2 (6 bases). CDR3 length: 14 amino acids. From germline, CDR1 is SGHTS and CDR2 YDEGEE. Deletions cut 4 bases from V and 3 bases from J, with 12 bases between. CDR3 bases read: TGTGCCAGCAGCAACGGGGGAGGAACAGATACG. Amino acid sequence: CASSNGGGTDT. The whole CDR3 reads CASSNGGGTDTQYF.

Details on this clone: The sequence runs out 3 residues before the end of the CDR3; the remainder is reconstructed from the germline J gene. The J gene is TRBJ2-5, the V gene TRBV20-1; 9 bases align to TRBD1. Germline V gives CDR1 DFQATT, CDR2 SNEGSKA (reference sequence). The CDR3 is made up of 13 amino acids. The V gene end was trimmed by 6 bases and the J gene end by 2 bases; junction bases not matched to a gene: 4. The CDR3: CSAKDRGQETQYF. CDR3 bases read: TGCAGTGCAAAGGACAGGGGTCAAGAGACC.

Details on this clone: The read falls 3 residues short of the CDR3 end, and the missing part is taken from the germline J gene. The chain links TRBV20-1 to TRBJ2-7; 9 nucleotides match TRBD1. This CDR3 spans 15 amino acids. The V segment lost 0 bases and the J segment 3 bases; nucleotides outside the gene matches: 6. Per the germline V gene, CDR1 is DFQATT and CDR2 is SNEGSKA (reference sequence). The CDR3 is CSARETGGSNYEQYF. CDR3 DNA, as far as it was read: TGCAGTGCTAGAGAGACAGGGGGGAGCAACTACGAG.

Of note for this clone: The read terminates 3 residues ahead of where the CDR3 ends, so the germline J gene completes it. This chain links TRBV29-1 with TRBJ1-5, with 8 bases aligning to TRBD1. This CDR3 is 13 amino acids long. Germline CDR1 is SQVTM and CDR2 is ANQGSEA. Trimming cost V 4 bases and J 3 bases; bases outside gene matches: 2. The CDR3 DNA, read in part, is TGCAGCGTTGGGGACAGGAACAATCAGCCC. Its translation: CSVGDRNNQP. The full-length CDR3 reads as CSVGDRNNQPQHF.

Note on this clone: The read comes to an end 3 residues before the CDR3 does, leaving the germline J gene to fill in the end. The chain combines TRBV18 with TRBJ1-1; weak D call: TRBD1 (5 bases). Trimming shortened V by 1 base and J by 4 bases, and 7 bases separated the two germline ends. The CDR3 runs to 13 residues. CDR1 is KGHSH, CDR2 LQKENI, per germline. The sequenced part of the CDR3 DNA is TGTGCCAGCTCACCACTGGGGGGCACTGAA. It specifies CASSPLGGTE. The entire CDR3 reads CASSPLGGTEAFF.

Concerning this clone itself: The read terminates 3 residues before the CDR3 end, so the remaining end is supplied by the germline J gene. The chain joins TRBV29-1 to TRBJ1-3; 8 bases agree with TRBD1. CDR1 and CDR2 from the germline V gene are SQVTM and ANQGSEA. Trimming removed 7 bases from V and 2 bases from J; junction bases left unmatched: 4. The CDR3 runs to 13 residues. CDR3 DNA (partial): TGCAGCGGAGCAGGGGGCCCTGGAAACACC. Its protein is CSGAGGPGNT. The complete CDR3 sequence is CSGAGGPGNTIYF.

On this clone: The read is 3 residues too short to cover the CDR3 end, so that end is filled in from the germline J gene. The J gene is TRBJ2-2, the V gene TRBV19; D not certain. CDR1 and CDR2 (germline): LNHDA, SQIVND (reference sequence). The CDR3 totals 15 residues. The CDR3 spells CASSTTDATNEKLFF. The sequenced part of the CDR3 DNA is TGTGCCAGTAGTACTACGGATGCAACTAATGAAAAG.

CDR3 DNA (partial): TGTGCCAGCAGCCACAAGCTAGCCAAAAACATT. It specifies CASSHKLAKNI. The CDR3 reads in full as CASSHKLAKNIAFF. The V gene is TRBV7-9, the J gene TRBJ1-1, with D hard to call. The missing CDR3 end, 3 residues past where the read stops, is filled in from the germline J gene. The CDR3 is 14 amino acids. Germline V gives CDR1 SEHNR, CDR2 FQNEAQ (reference sequence).

CDR3 DNA, as far as it was read: TGCAGTGCTAGTTTTGGCTTTGGAGAGACC. Protein product: CSASFGFGET. In full, the CDR3 is CSASFGFGETQYF. The V call is TRBV20-1, the J call TRBJ2-5; D gene ambiguous. The CDR3 end lies 3 residues beyond the end of the read and is filled in from the germline J gene. The V end was cut by 3 bases, the J end by 4 bases, with 12 bases between. Germline-derived CDR1 and CDR2 are DFQATT and SNEGSKA (reference sequence). The CDR3 has 13 amino acids.

In regard to this clone: The read ends 3 residues early relative to the CDR3; the germline J gene fills the gap. The V gene is TRBV28, the J gene TRBJ2-3, with D unresolved. The CDR3 contains 16 residues. V lost 3 bases and J lost 2, with 15 bases in between. CDR1 MDHEN and CDR2 SYDVKM come from the germline V gene. The CDR3 here is CASSFLSAVYTDTQYF. Partial CDR3 DNA: TGTGCCAGCAGTTTCTTATCTGCGGTCTACACAGATACG.

Comment on this clone: Read sequence stops 3 residues before the CDR3 end, and the germline J gene provides the missing end. The chain is built from TRBV18 and TRBJ2-7; TRBD2 aligns across 10 bases. The CDR3 is made up of 13 amino acids. Germline CDR1 and CDR2: KGHSH and LQKENI. The V gene end was trimmed by 8 bases and the J gene end by 6 bases; junction bases not matched to a gene: 7. Here the CDR3 reads CASITSGVSEQYF. Incomplete CDR3 DNA: TGTGCCAGCATAACTAGCGGGGTAAGCGAG.

Comments on this clone: The read stops 3 residues short of the end of the CDR3; the missing end is completed from the germline J gene. The chain employs TRBV19 and TRBJ2-4, with D uncertain. CDR3 length: 12 amino acids. Germline CDR1 reads LNHDA; CDR2 reads SQIVND (reference sequence). CDR3 bases read: TGTGCCAGTAGTATCAACCAGTATGGT. Translating gives CASSINQYG. The full-length CDR3 reads as CASSINQYGQYF. The whole variable domain, remainder taken from reference TRBV19 and TRBJ2-4, is DGGITQSPKYLFRKEGQNVTLSCEQNLNHDAMYWYRQDPGQGLRLIYYSQIVNDFQKGDIAEGYSVSREKKESFPLTVTSAQKNPTAFYLCASSINQYGQYFGAGTRLSVL.

About this clone: The read is 3 residues too short to cover the CDR3 end, so that end is filled in from the germline J gene. Other DNA sequences in the same sample also yield this CDR3. This chain links TRBV9 with TRBJ2-7; 7 positions agree with TRBD1. Per the germline V gene, CDR1 is SGDLS and CDR2 is YYNGEE. The CDR3 totals 14 residues. The V gene end was trimmed by 0 bases and the J gene end by 4 bases; junction bases not matched to a gene: 4. The CDR3 bases that were read are TGTGCCAGCAGCGTAGCGACAGGGCAATACGAG. Translating gives CASSVATGQYE. The full CDR3 is CASSVATGQYEQYF.

As concerns this clone: From the germline J gene comes the end of the CDR3, since the read stops 3 residues before it. V is TRBV10-3 and J is TRBJ2-1, with D perhaps matching TRBD2 (7 bases). Trimming took off 0 bases at V and 8 bases at J, with 14 bases between the two ends. The CDR3 has 15 residues. Germline V gene lookup returns CDR1 ENHRY and CDR2 SYGVKD. The CDR3 protein is CAISESGGALDEQFF. The sequenced part of the CDR3 DNA is TGTGCCATCAGTGAGTCTGGGGGGGCCCTCGATGAG.

Note on this clone: The read halts 3 residues ahead of the CDR3 end, with the missing end drawn from the germline J gene. This chain joins TRBV2 and TRBJ2-7; weak D call: TRBD2 (5 bases). V was cut by 5 bases and J by 1 base, with 9 bases left in between. Germline V gene data show CDR1 as SNHLY and CDR2 as FYNNEI. The CDR3 length is 13 residues. The CDR3 loop reads CASSRSVSYEQYF. CDR3 bases read: TGTGCCAGCAGTCGTAGCGTATCCTACGAG.

Details on this clone: The read is 3 residues too short to cover the CDR3 end, so that end is filled in from the germline J gene. This chain connects TRBV5-4 to TRBJ1-2, with 10 bases identical to TRBD1. CDR3 size: 14 residues. Germline CDR1 SGHNT, CDR2 YYREEE (reference sequence). CDR3 DNA (partial): TGTGCCAGCAGCGCGGGACAGGGGAGGCGCGGC. Amino acids: CASSAGQGRRG. The whole CDR3 protein is CASSAGQGRRGYTF.

On this clone: The missing CDR3 end, 3 residues past where the read stops, is filled in from the germline J gene. V and J are TRBV14 and TRBJ2-2; 9 bases agree with TRBD2. The CDR3 covers 14 residues. Germline loops: CDR1 SGHDN, CDR2 FVKESK. Losses at the gene ends were 0 bases for V and 7 bases for J; bases not matched to a gene: 0. The CDR3 DNA, read in part, is TGTGCCAGCAGCCAAGAACTAGCGGGCGGGGAG. Protein: CASSQELAGGE. The full CDR3 protein reads CASSQELAGGELFF.

The covered CDR3 bases are TGTGCCAGCAGCCCGGGGGGCCGAGTCCCCGGGTCCTACAATGAG. Amino acids: CASSPGGRVPGSYNE. The whole CDR3 protein is CASSPGGRVPGSYNEQFF. The rearrangement links TRBV7-8 to TRBJ2-1, with TRBD2 as a possible D gene (7 bases). The read terminates 3 residues before the CDR3 end, so the remaining end is supplied by the germline J gene. V was cut by 5 bases and J by 1 base, with 21 bases left in between. CDR1 is SGHVS, CDR2 FQNEAQ, per germline. The CDR3 has 18 amino acids. Together with reference TRBV7-8 and TRBJ2-1, the CDR3 gives the full variable domain: GAGVSQSPRYKVAKRGQDVALRCDPISGHVSLFWYQQALGQGPEFLTYFQNEAQLDKSGLPSDRFFAERPEGSVSTLKIQRTQQEDSAVYLCASSPGGRVPGSYNEQFFGPGTRLTVL.

Comments on this clone: The CDR3 end is not reached by the read, which stops 3 residues before it; the germline J gene fills it in. The rearrangement uses TRBV6-2 or TRBV6-3 and TRBJ2-2; D unclear. The CDR3 covers 14 residues. Germline CDR1 is MNHEY and CDR2 is SVGEGT. Trimming took 2 bases from V and 1 from J, leaving 5 bases between them. CDR3 sequence: CASSYGGNTGELFF. The sequenced part of the CDR3 DNA is TGTGCCAGCAGTTACGGCGGGAACACCGGGGAG.

CDR3 DNA (partial): TGTGCCAGCAGCTTAGAGGGGGCCTTCACTGAA. It codes for CASSLEGAFTE. The full-length CDR3 reads as CASSLEGAFTEAFF. This rearrangement joins TRBV7-9 to TRBJ1-1; 7 bases fit TRBD1. The read ends 3 residues before the CDR3 terminus; that terminus is restored from the germline J gene. V lost 1 base, J lost 4 bases, and 3 bases stayed unmatched. Germline CDR1 is SEHNR and CDR2 is FQNEAQ (reference sequence). This CDR3 region has 14 residues.

A remark on this clone: The read ends 3 residues early relative to the CDR3; the germline J gene fills the gap. The chain is built from TRBV7-2 and TRBJ2-7, with D uncertain. The germline gives CDR1 SGHTA, CDR2 FQGNSA. CDR3 length: 15 amino acids. With 1 base removed from V and 0 bases from J, the gap between germline ends came to 10 bases. Partial CDR3 DNA: TGTGCCAGCAGCTTAGGGGCCCTCTTCTCCTACGAG. The encoded protein is CASSLGALFSYE. In full, the CDR3 is CASSLGALFSYEQYF.

Worth noting for this clone: The CDR3 is cut off 3 residues early in the read; its end comes from the germline J gene. V is TRBV7-9 and J is TRBJ1-2; weak D call: TRBD1 (6 bases). Germline V gives CDR1 SEHNR, CDR2 FQNEAQ (reference sequence). This CDR3 has 11 amino acids. The chain's CDR3 is CASSSRQDYTF. The covered CDR3 bases are TGTGCCAGCAGCTCACGACAGGAC.

Comments on this clone: Sequencing ends 3 residues short of the CDR3 end; the germline J gene provides the rest. This chain links TRBV29-1 with TRBJ2-3, with a tentative D call TRBD2 (6 bases). Germline-derived CDR1 and CDR2 are SQVTM and ANQGSEA. The CDR3 totals 14 residues. CDR3 in amino acids: CSVSGAGVQETQYF. CDR3 DNA, as far as it was read: TGCAGCGTTTCGGGAGCGGGCGTTCAAGAGACG.

Comments on this clone: The observed sequence ends 3 residues before the CDR3 terminus, with the missing tail filled in from the germline J gene. The V call is TRBV5-6, the J call TRBJ1-5, with no clear D. Trimming cost V 1 base and J 4 bases, with 6 bases left between them. This CDR3 is 13 amino acids long. Germline CDR1 reads SGHDT; CDR2 reads YYEEEE. Partial CDR3 DNA: TGTGCCAGCAGCTTGAACAGTAATCAGCCC. Translating it yields CASSLNSNQP. Given in full, the CDR3 is CASSLNSNQPQHF.

On this clone: The read terminates 3 residues ahead of where the CDR3 ends, so the germline J gene completes it. The V call is TRBV20-1, the J call TRBJ2-7; 8 positions agree with TRBD1. The V gene's germline CDR1 is DFQATT and CDR2 SNEGSKA (reference sequence). The V gene end was trimmed by 6 bases and the J gene end by 5 bases; junction bases not matched to a gene: 6. The CDR3 covers 12 residues. The sequenced CDR3 bases are TGCAGTGCAGGACAGGGTATCCACGAG. Translating it yields CSAGQGIHE. From start to end, the CDR3 is CSAGQGIHEQYF.